The T cell receptor (beta chain) under discussion was sequenced for a study of beta chain features in type 1 diabetes (dated 2018 in TCRdb). About the study as a whole: Patients and healthy donors did not differ in mean age, gender distribution, total cell number or subset yield. A total of 85 million to 140 million sorted cells were examined across all samples, and a strong correlation was observed between cell number per subset and RNA yield. The study compared the TCRB repertoires of sorted circulating CD4+ T cell subsets in recently diagnosed type 1 diabetes patients with those in matched healthy donors. Regulatory and stem cell-like memory subsets were obtained from only 8 patients and roughly eight healthy donors, while naive and central memory subsets were obtained from all 30 or so donors.

With respect to this clone: Its antigen is still unknown. Per-nucleotide qualities are absent, and no much larger clonotype sits a single base away.

A single peripheral blood draw of around 0.11 L on average was collected from each donor into heparinised tubes. Naive, central memory, regulatory and stem cell-like memory CD4+ T cells were sorted on a BD FACSAria II using a panel including CD45RO, CCR7, CD25, CD127, CD95 and CD27. Every sorted population had a purity above 95%. Right away, PBMCs were isolated by Lymphoprep density gradient centrifugation and were stained directly, with no culture step. So that batch effects would be minimized, each experiment stained and sorted samples in pairs, pairing one healthy donor with one patient. What the authors observed across the whole study: Shorter templates might have been favored by PCR, but patient and control samples were amplified and corrected together, so both groups would have been affected equally by any skew. Naive, central memory and regulatory TCRB repertoires appeared more similar among patients than among healthy donors. Only small numbers of individuals were included in the HLA sub-analyses, which left unresolved whether HLA type had any influence on TCRB rearrangement. A moderate but significant shortening of TCRB CDR3 length was observed in type 1 diabetes patients in all four CD4+ subsets. Fewer insertions and more nucleotide deletions at VDJ recombination sites were observed in patients with type 1 diabetes, implying thymic rearrangement abnormalities. Because cDNA was sequenced instead of genomic DNA, activated cells with high expression could be over-represented, although the groups did not differ in activation or CD3 levels.

The CDR3 holds 17 amino acids from the cysteine to the phenylalanine. Just CDR3 DNA is preserved here, 51 bases in frame from base 1. V is trimmed back by 4 bases and J by 0 bases, and the junction contains 9 bases that no gene match accounts for. The germline V gene sets CDR1 to SGHTS and CDR2 to YDEGEE. The High Capacity cDNA Reverse Transcription Kit was used to reverse transcribe all of the isolated RNA, meaning that expressed TCRB transcripts were what got sequenced. Deep immunoSEQ sequencing was performed on naive, central memory and regulatory T cell samples, with an average of roughly 3.3 million total reads per sample. Sorted cells were lysed in RLT buffer, and RNA was extracted using DNase-treated RNeasy Micro or Mini kits according to cell number. To prevent cross-contamination, each cell subset was processed individually, whereas patient and healthy donor samples were processed jointly. Using the immunoSEQ multiplex PCR, TCRB sequences were amplified from cDNA into 87-bp fragments spanning the CDR3 region. The amplicons were sequenced using the Illumina HiSeq platform. As for the authors' bioinformatics: PCR bias was corrected computationally using synthetic template baselines, and reads within Hamming distance 2 were collapsed, with unmergeable singletons discarded. Reads were aligned against IMGT to assign V, D and J genes, CDR3 length and insertions or deletions at six rearrangement sites. Within each subset, clonotype counts were normalized to the number of sorted cells before true diversity and Gini coefficients were calculated with the tcR R package. Repertoire sharing was quantified using the overlap coefficient calculated on TCRB nucleotide sequences. Out-of-frame TCRB sequences from naive cells were analyzed to stand in for the pre-selection repertoire. TCRdb mirrors the immuneACCESS table, restricted to in-frame sequences. Some clones are absent from its copies; in checked studies, under half trace to an unresolved V gene, and the reason for the others is unknown. Clone size and the V and J calls come from that table; the DNA yielded D and trimming. Across this sample there are around 310,000 clones, with approximately 10% seen only once. Roughly 0.014% of the sample rests with the top ten.

Sequenced material: naive CD4+ T cells from blood. This sample's cell subset or site label indicates: true naive CD4+ T cells. The V gene is TRBV5-8 and the J gene is TRBJ2-2, with 7 bases aligning to TRBD1. The receptor was derived from a woman between 25 and 40 years old in good health. The nucleotide sequence is given as TGTGCCAGCAGCGCTCGATTACAGGGGCCGAACACCGGGGAGCTGTTTTTT. Translated, it gives CASSARLQGPNTGELFF.